The T cell receptor beta chain under discussion was sequenced for a study of blood T cell repertoires in COVID-19. Assay: immunoSEQ multiplex PCR; the TCRdb copy retains only in-frame clones and omits some. Counted here are about 140,000 clones, around 80% occurring once; the ten biggest clones make up about 7%. Germline assignment: CDR1 MNHEY and CDR2 SVGEGT. This CDR3 spans 14 amino acids. Trimming pared 5 bases from V and 1 base from J, leaving 12 bases between. The source of this sequence is a human donor in a cohort sampled during active COVID-19. The material sequenced was peripheral blood. The chain couples TRBV6-2 or TRBV6-3 to TRBJ2-7, with D tentatively TRBD1 (6 bases). CDR3 residues: CASSLPTGSYEQYF. The DNA for the CDR3 is TGTGCCAGCAGTCTACCGACAGGTTCCTACGAGCAGTACTTC.